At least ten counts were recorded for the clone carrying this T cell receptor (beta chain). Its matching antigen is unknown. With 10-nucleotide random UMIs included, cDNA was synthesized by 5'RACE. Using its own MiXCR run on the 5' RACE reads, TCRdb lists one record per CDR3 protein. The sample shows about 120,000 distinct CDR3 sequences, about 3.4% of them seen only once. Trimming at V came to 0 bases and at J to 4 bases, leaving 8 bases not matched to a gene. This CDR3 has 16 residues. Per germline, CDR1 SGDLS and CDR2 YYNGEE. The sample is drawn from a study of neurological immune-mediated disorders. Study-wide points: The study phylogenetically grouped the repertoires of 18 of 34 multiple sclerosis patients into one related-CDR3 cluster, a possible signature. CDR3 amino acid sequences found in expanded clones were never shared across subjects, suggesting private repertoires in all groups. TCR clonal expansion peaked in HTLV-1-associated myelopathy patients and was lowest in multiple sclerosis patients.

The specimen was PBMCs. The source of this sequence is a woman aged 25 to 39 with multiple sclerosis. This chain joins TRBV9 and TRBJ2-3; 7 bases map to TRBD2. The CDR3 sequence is CASSVEAGRRADTQYF. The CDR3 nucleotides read TGTGCCAGCAGCGTAGAAGCGGGGCGGCGGGCAGATACGCAGTATTTT.